The rows below give T cell receptor beta chains drawn from one sample of a study of cytomegalovirus exposure and HLA in healthy donors. The protocol was immunoSEQ multiplex PCR, while the TCRdb copy is restricted to in-frame clones and leaves out a portion. The repertoire holds about 55,000 clones, about nine tenths seen once, with over 3% in the top ten. The sequencing sample was made of PBMCs. These receptor sequences come from a man between 18 and 29 years old in good health and CMV-seronegative. The CDR3 runs from the conserved cysteine through the conserved F or W. Fields, in order: D gene, V gene, clone size, J gene, CDR3 protein, CDR3 DNA. D genes are given only for firm matches. Size is omitted from some rows. Given values are once, few, many or a class for expanded clones.

>TRBD1|TRBV6-1|NA|TRBJ2-2
CASSVQGDTGELFF
TGTGCCAGCAGTGTCCAGGGGGACACCGGGGAGCTGTTTTTT
>NA|TRBV11-3|NA|TRBJ2-1
CASSLVGSSNEQFF
TGTGCCAGCAGCTTAGTAGGGAGTAGTAATGAGCAGTTCTTC
>TRBD2|TRBV2|NA|TRBJ2-7
CASRRFLAGGPNEQYF
TGTGCCAGCAGACGCTTCTTAGCGGGAGGGCCCAACGAGCAGTACTTC
>NA|TRBV5-4|NA|TRBJ2-3
CASSLPSPSRQAPNEDTQYF
TGTGCCAGCAGCTTGCCTTCCCCCTCGCGACAGGCCCCCAACGAGGATACGCAGTATTTT
>TRBD1|TRBV6-1|NA|TRBJ2-2
CASSARTGDTGELFF
TGTGCCAGCAGTGCCCGGACAGGAGACACCGGGGAGCTGTTTTTT
>NA|TRBV4-2|NA|TRBJ2-1
CASSQILRSSYNEQFF
TGTGCCAGCAGCCAAATATTGCGGAGCTCCTACAATGAGCAGTTCTTC
>TRBD1|TRBV5-5|NA|TRBJ1-1
CASSWTGTASTEAFF
TGTGCCAGCAGCTGGACCGGGACAGCAAGCACTGAAGCTTTCTTT
>NA|TRBV19|NA|TRBJ2-2
CASSIKGFGVGELFF
TGTGCCAGTAGTATAAAGGGGTTTGGGGTCGGGGAGCTGTTTTTT
>NA|TRBV4-1|NA|TRBJ2-7
CASGPGDGAYEQYF
TGCGCCAGCGGCCCAGGGGATGGGGCCTACGAGCAGTACTTC
>TRBD1|TRBV9|once|TRBJ2-7
CASSLRPGQGHYEQYF
TGTGCCAGCAGCCTCCGACCGGGACAGGGGCACTACGAGCAGTACTTC
>TRBD1|TRBV2|NA|TRBJ2-1
CASSATGGTEQFF
TGTGCCAGCAGTGCTACAGGGGGCACTGAGCAGTTCTTC
>NA|TRBV7-9|NA|TRBJ2-7
CASSSLSGRAYEQYF
TGTGCCAGCAGCTCCCTGAGCGGGCGGGCCTACGAGCAGTACTTC
>TRBD1|TRBV5-4|NA|TRBJ2-3
CASSLDRGPGDTQYF
TGTGCCAGCAGCTTGGACAGGGGGCCGGGAGATACGCAGTATTTT
>NA|TRBV7-2|NA|TRBJ2-7
CASSSPASRKLLGEQYF
TGTGCCAGCAGCTCGCCCGCTTCCAGGAAGCTACTGGGCGAGCAGTACTTC
>NA|TRBV10-2|NA|TRBJ1-1
CASKGNRQNTEAFF
TGCGCCAGCAAGGGGAATCGGCAGAACACTGAAGCTTTCTTT
>NA|TRBV4-2|NA|TRBJ2-6
CASSQEGNRAGANVLTF
TGTGCCAGCAGCCAAGAGGGTAACAGGGCTGGGGCCAACGTCCTGACTTTC
>TRBD2|TRBV4-2|NA|TRBJ2-2
CASSQPSGRGTGELFF
TGTGCCAGCAGCCAACCTAGCGGGAGGGGGACCGGGGAGCTGTTTTTT
>NA|TRBV28|NA|TRBJ2-2
CASRGDWELFF
TGTGCCAGCAGAGGAGATTGGGAGCTGTTTTTT
>NA|TRBV6-4|NA|TRBJ1-1
CASSDSFVRENTEAFF
TGTGCCAGCAGTGACTCGTTTGTCAGGGAGAACACTGAAGCTTTCTTT
>NA|TRBV11-2|NA|TRBJ2-1
CASSNYPFEHEQFF
TGTGCCAGCAGCAACTACCCTTTTGAACATGAGCAGTTCTTC
>TRBD2|TRBV5-1|NA|TRBJ2-1
CASSTGGLAGVLGQFF
TGCGCCAGCAGCACCGGAGGACTAGCGGGAGTACTGGGGCAGTTCTTC
>NA|TRBV4-1|NA|TRBJ2-2
CASSQVGGGELFF
TGCGCCAGCAGCCAAGTCGGTGGCGGGGAGCTGTTTTTT
>NA|TRBV6-1|NA|TRBJ1-4
CASNSGSATNEKLFF
TGTGCCAGCAATTCCGGTAGTGCAACTAATGAAAAACTGTTTTTT
>NA|TRBV10-3|NA|TRBJ2-7
CAISESIAGREQYF
TGTGCCATCAGTGAGTCGATAGCAGGGCGCGAGCAGTACTTC
>NA|TRBV9|NA|TRBJ2-3
CASSALDTQYF
TGTGCCAGCAGCGCACTAGATACGCAGTATTTT
>TRBD2|TRBV6-1|NA|TRBJ2-1
CASSPPGASGSQQFF
TGTGCCAGCAGCCCGCCGGGTGCTAGCGGGAGTCAGCAGTTCTTC
>NA|TRBV15|NA|TRBJ2-5
CATSRGSPGLGETQYF
TGTGCCACCAGCAGAGGAAGTCCGGGTCTAGGAGAGACCCAGTACTTC
>TRBD1|TRBV2|once|TRBJ1-1
CASRRDRGGTEAFF
TGTGCCAGTAGACGGGACAGGGGGGGCACTGAAGCTTTCTTT
>TRBD1|TRBV30|NA|TRBJ2-7
CAWSPGTAYEQYF
TGTGCCTGGAGCCCCGGGACAGCCTACGAGCAGTACTTC
>NA|TRBV7-9|NA|TRBJ1-1
CASSLNQQGNEAFF
TGTGCCAGCAGCTTAAATCAACAGGGAAATGAAGCTTTCTTT
>NA|TRBV7-3|NA|TRBJ1-1
CASSSRMNTEAFF
TGTGCCAGCAGCTCCAGAATGAACACTGAAGCTTTCTTT
>TRBD2|TRBV4-1|few|TRBJ2-1
CASSRLGLVLTYNEQFF
TGCGCCAGCAGCCGCCTTGGACTAGTTCTAACCTACAATGAGCAGTTCTTC
>NA|TRBV2|NA|TRBJ1-1
CASKPSELNTEAFF
TGTGCCAGCAAGCCCAGCGAATTGAACACTGAAGCTTTCTTT
>TRBD2|TRBV2|NA|TRBJ2-1
CASSSGRVTNEQFF
TGTGCCAGCAGTAGCGGGAGGGTGACCAATGAGCAGTTCTTC
>TRBD2|TRBV7-6|NA|TRBJ2-7
CASSSTSGGKYEQYF
TGTGCCAGCAGCTCCACTAGCGGAGGCAAATATGAGCAGTACTTC
>NA|TRBV11-2|NA|TRBJ1-4
CASRIWGGANEKLFF
TGTGCCAGCAGAATCTGGGGGGGGGCGAATGAAAAACTGTTTTTT
>NA|TRBV5-1|NA|TRBJ2-1
CASSLGTYNEQFF
TGCGCCAGCAGCTTGGGAACTTACAATGAGCAGTTCTTC
>TRBD1|TRBV5-5|NA|TRBJ1-5
CASSSQGSGQPQHF
TGTGCCAGCAGCTCACAGGGGTCAGGTCAGCCCCAGCATTTT
>NA|TRBV15|once|TRBJ1-4
CATSRDRGFNEKLFF
TGTGCCACCAGCAGAGATCGGGGTTTCAATGAAAAACTGTTTTTT
>NA|TRBV9|NA|TRBJ2-7
CASSLSPPVRDTFF
TGTGCCAGCAGCTTGAGCCCCCCTGTCCGGGACACCTTCTTC
>TRBD1|TRBV2|NA|TRBJ1-1
CASRVHRDRNTEAFF
TGTGCCAGCAGGGTACACCGGGACAGGAACACTGAAGCTTTCTTT
>NA|TRBV6-5|NA|TRBJ1-1
CASGRGITEAFF
TGTGCCAGCGGCAGGGGAATCACTGAAGCTTTCTTT
>NA|TRBV7-2|NA|TRBJ2-5
CASSFRDLPYF
TGTGCCAGCAGCTTCAGGGACTTACCGTACTTC
>TRBD2|TRBV28|NA|TRBJ2-1
CASSLPPPGLAGGRWEQFF
TGTGCCAGCAGTTTACCACCTCCGGGACTAGCGGGAGGCAGGTGGGAGCAGTTCTTC
>NA|TRBV13|NA|TRBJ2-7
CASSLGSEAERVYEQYF
TGTGCCAGCAGCTTAGGATCGGAGGCGGAGCGGGTCTACGAGCAGTACTTC
>NA|TRBV2|NA|TRBJ2-2
CASRPSVRTGELFF
TGTGCCAGCAGGCCCAGCGTTCGCACCGGGGAGCTGTTTTTT
>NA|TRBV6-5|NA|TRBJ2-2
CASSYSKWGDGELFF
TGTGCCAGCAGTTACTCGAAATGGGGGGACGGGGAGCTGTTTTTT
>NA|TRBV20-1|NA|TRBJ1-2
CSASAGGYTF
TGCAGTGCTAGTGCGGGTGGCTACACCTTC